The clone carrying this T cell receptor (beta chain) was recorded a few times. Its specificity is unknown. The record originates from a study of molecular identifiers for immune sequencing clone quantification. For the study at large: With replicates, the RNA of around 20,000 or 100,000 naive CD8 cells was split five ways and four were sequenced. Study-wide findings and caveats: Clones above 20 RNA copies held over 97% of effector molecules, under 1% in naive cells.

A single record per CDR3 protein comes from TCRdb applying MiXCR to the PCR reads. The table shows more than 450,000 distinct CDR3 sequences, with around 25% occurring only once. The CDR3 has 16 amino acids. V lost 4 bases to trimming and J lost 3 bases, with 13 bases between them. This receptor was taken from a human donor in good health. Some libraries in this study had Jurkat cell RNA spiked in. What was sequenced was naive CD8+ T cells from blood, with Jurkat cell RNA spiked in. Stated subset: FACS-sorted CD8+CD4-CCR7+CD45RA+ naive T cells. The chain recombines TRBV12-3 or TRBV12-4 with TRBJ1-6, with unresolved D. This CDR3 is CASSSMGSVYNSPLHF. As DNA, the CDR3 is TGTGCCAGCAGTTCGATGGGCTCAGTCTATAATTCACCCCTCCACTTT.